Sequencing of this T cell receptor beta chain was carried out in a study of T cells in localized non-small cell lung cancer. Profiling relied on immunoSEQ multiplex PCR, and the TCRdb table lists in-frame clones only, not all of them. Among about 52,000 clones, around nine tenths were seen once, and the ten largest hold about a sixth. The length of the CDR3 is 14 residues. Germline V gene data show CDR1 as SNHLY and CDR2 as FYNNEI. Losses at the gene ends were 4 bases for V and 6 bases for J; bases not matched to a gene: 4. This specimen was PBMCs, taken before any cancer treatment. This chain uses TRBV2 with TRBJ1-5; 9 bases match TRBD1. The TCR was taken from a female donor with stage II lung adenocarcinoma. In nucleotides, the CDR3 is TGTGCCAGCAGTGGGACAGGGGTTGGTCAGCCCCAGCATTTT. As protein: CASSGTGVGQPQHF.